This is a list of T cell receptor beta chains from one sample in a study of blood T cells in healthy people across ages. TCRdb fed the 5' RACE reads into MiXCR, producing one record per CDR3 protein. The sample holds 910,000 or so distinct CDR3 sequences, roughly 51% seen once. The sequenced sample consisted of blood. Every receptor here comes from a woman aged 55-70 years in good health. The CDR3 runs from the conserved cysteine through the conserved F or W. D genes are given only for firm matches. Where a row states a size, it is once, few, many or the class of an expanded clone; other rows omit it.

CDR3 DNA: TGCAGCGTTGATATCGGGACTAGCGGGGACACAGCGCAGTTCTTC
CDR3 protein: CSVDIGTSGDTAQFF
D gene: TRBD2
J gene: TRBJ2-1
clone size: NA
V gene: TRBV29-1

CDR3 DNA: TGTGCCAGCAGCCCCGGACAACGTACCTCCTACGAGCAGTACTTC
CDR3 protein: CASSPGQRTSYEQYF
D gene: NA
J gene: TRBJ2-7
clone size: few
V gene: TRBV7-2

CDR3 DNA: TGCCCCGCGGAGACCCAGTACTTC
CDR3 protein: CPAETQYF
D gene: NA
J gene: TRBJ2-5
clone size: NA
V gene: TRBV21-1

CDR3 DNA: TGCAGCGTTGAACCCACACGGACACACTCCTACGAGCAGTACTTC
CDR3 protein: CSVEPTRTHSYEQYF
D gene: NA
J gene: TRBJ2-7
clone size: many
V gene: TRBV29-1

CDR3 DNA: TGTGCCAGCAGCCGGACTAGCGGGAGGGCCGTGCAGTTCTTC
CDR3 protein: CASSRTSGRAVQFF
D gene: TRBD2
J gene: TRBJ2-1
clone size: NA
V gene: TRBV12-3/TRBV12-4

CDR3 DNA: TGTGCCAGCAGCTTGTCGGGTTCGAATGAAAAACTGTTTTTT
CDR3 protein: CASSLSGSNEKLFF
D gene: NA
J gene: TRBJ1-4
clone size: NA
V gene: TRBV5-5

CDR3 DNA: TGCGCCAGCAGCGACGGGACAGGATATACTAAGCAGTACTTC
CDR3 protein: CASSDGTGYTKQYF
D gene: TRBD1
J gene: TRBJ2-7
clone size: NA
V gene: TRBV5-1

CDR3 DNA: TGCAGTGTTAGAGCGTACAACCTGGGAGTTCCAGATACGCAGTATTTT
CDR3 protein: CSVRAYNLGVPDTQYF
D gene: NA
J gene: TRBJ2-3
clone size: NA
V gene: TRBV20-1

CDR3 DNA: TGCAGTGCAAAACATACCGGGAGTAGCCGGGGGTACGAGCAGTACTTC
CDR3 protein: CSAKHTGSSRGYEQYF
D gene: NA
J gene: TRBJ2-7
clone size: NA
V gene: TRBV20-1

CDR3 DNA: TGTGCCAGCAGCCAAGATGAGGTCGTCTTTCCTACGCAGTATTTT
CDR3 protein: CASSQDEVVFPTQYF
D gene: NA
J gene: TRBJ2-3
clone size: NA
V gene: TRBV3-1

CDR3 DNA: TGTGCCAGCAGCCAAGACACTGCCCGGGGGGAGCAGTACTTC
CDR3 protein: CASSQDTARGEQYF
D gene: NA
J gene: TRBJ2-7
clone size: NA
V gene: TRBV6-6

CDR3 DNA: TGTGCCAGCAGCCCTCTCGGCCGGGGGAGTAGGAACCGCCAAGAGACCCAGTACTTC
CDR3 protein: CASSPLGRGSRNRQETQYF
D gene: NA
J gene: TRBJ2-5
clone size: NA
V gene: TRBV11-2

CDR3 DNA: TGTGCCAGCAGTGCCGCCGGACAGGGGGGGAAGCAGTACTTC
CDR3 protein: CASSAAGQGGKQYF
D gene: TRBD1
J gene: TRBJ2-5
clone size: NA
V gene: TRBV12-3/TRBV12-4

CDR3 DNA: TGCAGTGCTGGAAATGAGCAGTTCTTC
CDR3 protein: CSAGNEQFF
D gene: NA
J gene: TRBJ2-1
clone size: few
V gene: TRBV20-1

CDR3 DNA: TGTGCCAGCAGCGGGACAGGGGGCGGACGTGAGACCCAGTACTTC
CDR3 protein: CASSGTGGGRETQYF
D gene: TRBD1
J gene: TRBJ2-5
clone size: NA
V gene: TRBV7-7

CDR3 DNA: TGCGCCAGCAGCCAAGTTATCGCTACGGGACAGAAGGAGCTGTTTTTT
CDR3 protein: CASSQVIATGQKELFF
D gene: TRBD1
J gene: TRBJ2-2
clone size: NA
V gene: TRBV4-1

CDR3 DNA: TGTGCCAGCAGACCTACTAGTACGTCCTACAATGAGCAGTACTTC
CDR3 protein: CASRPTSTSYNEQYF
D gene: NA
J gene: TRBJ2-7
clone size: NA
V gene: TRBV6-5

CDR3 DNA: TGTGCCAGCAGTTTCGGACAGGCAACCTACGAGCAGTACTTC
CDR3 protein: CASSFGQATYEQYF
D gene: TRBD1
J gene: TRBJ2-7
clone size: once
V gene: TRBV12-3/TRBV12-4

CDR3 DNA: TGTGCCAGCAGCTACCTCGGGGATCCCATGAACACTGAAGCTTTCTTT
CDR3 protein: CASSYLGDPMNTEAFF
D gene: NA
J gene: TRBJ1-1
clone size: NA
V gene: TRBV13

CDR3 DNA: TGTGCCAGCAGCTCGCCACCGAACAGCGAAAGCTCCTACGAGCAGTACTTC
CDR3 protein: CASSSPPNSESSYEQYF
D gene: NA
J gene: TRBJ2-7
clone size: NA
V gene: TRBV5-4

CDR3 DNA: TGTGCCAGCAGTTACTCGAGGCAGGGTGGGACCCACGAGCAGTACTTC
CDR3 protein: CASSYSRQGGTHEQYF
D gene: NA
J gene: TRBJ2-7
clone size: NA
V gene: TRBV6-5

CDR3 DNA: TGTGCCAGCAGCTTAGCTCGTCTAGGGAGAGAGACCCAGTACTTC
CDR3 protein: CASSLARLGRETQYF
D gene: NA
J gene: TRBJ2-5
clone size: NA
V gene: TRBV7-9